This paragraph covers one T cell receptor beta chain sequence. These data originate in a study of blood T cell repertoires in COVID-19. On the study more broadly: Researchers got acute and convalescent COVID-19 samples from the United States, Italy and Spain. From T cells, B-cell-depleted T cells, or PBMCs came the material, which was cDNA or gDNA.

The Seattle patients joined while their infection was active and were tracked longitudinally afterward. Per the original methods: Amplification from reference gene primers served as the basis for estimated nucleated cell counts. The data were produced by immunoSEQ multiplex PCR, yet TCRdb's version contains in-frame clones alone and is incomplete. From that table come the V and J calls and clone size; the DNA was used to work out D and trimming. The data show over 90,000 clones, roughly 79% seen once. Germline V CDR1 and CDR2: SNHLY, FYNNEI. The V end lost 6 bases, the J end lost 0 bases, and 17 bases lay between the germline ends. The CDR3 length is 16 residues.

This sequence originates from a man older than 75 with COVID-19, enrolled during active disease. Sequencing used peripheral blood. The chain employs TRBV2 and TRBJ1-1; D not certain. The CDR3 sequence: CASSPPLRGLNTEAFF. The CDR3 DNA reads TGTGCCAGCAGCCCCCCGCTACGGGGTTTGAACACTGAAGCTTTCTTT.